Below are 23 T cell receptor beta chains sequenced from a single sample in a study of cytomegalovirus exposure and HLA in healthy donors. PCR employed 60 Vbeta and 13 Jbeta primers. Generated by immunoSEQ multiplex PCR, the TCRdb table keeps only in-frame clones and is missing some. The repertoire holds 55,000 to 65,000 clones, with more than 70% as singletons. Source material: PBMCs. The receptor source for this set is a young man in good health and CMV-seropositive.

V is TRBV13 and J is TRBJ1-2; no clear D gene. The CDR3 runs to 13 residues. V lost 2 bases and J lost 8, with 12 bases in between. CDR1 PRHDT and CDR2 FYEKMQ come from the germline V gene (reference sequence). CDR3 DNA: TGTGCCAGCAGCTTAATTCGGGGTGAAGGCTACACCTTC. Translating it yields CASSLIRGEGYTF.

The genes are TRBV11-3 and TRBJ2-3, with D tentatively TRBD2 (5 bases). Deletions cut 5 bases from V and 1 base from J, with 16 bases between. Germline CDR1 reads SGHNT; CDR2 reads YENEEA. The CDR3 has 16 amino acids. CDR3 loop: CASSLQPGIGTDTQYF. In DNA, the CDR3 is TGTGCCAGCAGCCTACAACCGGGGATAGGCACAGATACGCAGTATTTT.

V is TRBV5-1 and J is TRBJ1-2; D not certain. The germline V gene has CDR1 SGHRS and CDR2 YFSETQ. Trimming left V 2 bases short and J 8 bases short, with 13 bases between. The CDR3 covers 13 residues. CDR3: CASSLENERGYTF. In DNA form, the CDR3 reads TGCGCCAGCAGCTTAGAGAACGAGAGGGGCTACACCTTC.

This chain uses TRBV5-1 with TRBJ1-1; D is unclear. Trimming left V 5 bases short and J 2 bases short, with 13 bases between. Germline V gene sequence: CDR1 SGHRS, CDR2 YFSETQ. The CDR3 spans 14 residues. The CDR3 DNA sequence: TGCGCCAGCAGTTTCAGAATACGTAACACTGAAGCTTTCTTT. Protein sequence: CASSFRIRNTEAFF.

The chain recombines TRBV2 with TRBJ2-3; no definite D call. The V gene lost 3 bases and the J gene lost 4 bases, with 5 bases spanning the gap. The CDR3 length is 12 residues. Germline CDR1 SNHLY, CDR2 FYNNEI. CDR3 nucleotides: TGTGCCAGCAGTGAGAGCTCAGATACGCAGTATTTT. Encoded protein: CASSESSDTQYF.

DNA of the CDR3: TGTGCCAGCAGTTCCGCCTCATGGGGGGATAATGAAAAACTGTTTTTT. Translated: CASSSASWGDNEKLFF. This sequence joins TRBV28 and TRBJ1-4; D might be TRBD1 (5 bases). Germline CDR1 is MDHEN and CDR2 is SYDVKM. This CDR3 spans 16 amino acids. The germline V and J ends were trimmed by 4 bases and 4 bases, with 16 bases remaining between them.

Only one count was recorded for this clone. This sequence joins TRBV7-9 and TRBJ1-4; 10 positions match TRBD1. J was trimmed by 6 bases and V by 1 base; bases with no gene match: 5. CDR3 length equals 16 residues. Germline-derived CDR1 and CDR2 are SEHNR and FQNEAQ (reference sequence). Here the CDR3 reads CASSLDPGQGYEKLFF. The CDR3 coding sequence is TGTGCCAGCAGCTTAGATCCGGGACAGGGGTATGAAAAACTGTTTTTT.

This clone was observed a few times. The rearrangement links TRBV6-4 to TRBJ2-3, with D possibly being TRBD2 (5 bases). The V gene's germline CDR1 is MRHNA and CDR2 SNTAGT. The CDR3 covers 14 residues. V was shortened by 0 bases and J by 3 bases, with 7 bases between the two germline ends. The CDR3 bases are TGTGCCAGCAGTGACTCGACGGGGACAGATACGCAGTATTTT. Translated, it gives CASSDSTGTDTQYF.

The count of this clone is one. The rearrangement uses TRBV15 and TRBJ2-7; weak D call: TRBD1 (6 bases). Trimming removed 0 bases from V and 3 bases from J, with 12 bases in between. Germline values: CDR1 LNHNV, CDR2 YYDKDF (reference sequence). The CDR3 totals 15 residues. The CDR3 here is CATSRDLQGSYEQYF. In nucleotides, the CDR3 is TGTGCCACCAGCAGAGATCTTCAGGGGAGCTACGAGCAGTACTTC.

This clone was detected only once. The rearrangement links TRBV30 to TRBJ1-2, with TRBD1 matching 8 bases. Germline V gene lookup returns CDR1 GTSNPN and CDR2 SVGIG (reference sequence). CDR3 length: 13 amino acids. The V gene end was trimmed by 6 bases and the J gene end by 4 bases; junction bases not matched to a gene: 7. CDR3 sequence: CACSGQAIYGYTF. CDR3 nucleotide sequence: TGTGCCTGTTCGGGACAGGCTATCTATGGCTACACCTTC.

The rearrangement uses TRBV4-3 and TRBJ1-6; TRBD1 aligns across 9 bases. CDR1 is LGHNA, CDR2 YSLEER, per germline. Trimming cost V 2 bases and J 1 base; bases outside gene matches: 6. The CDR3 consists of 18 residues. In nucleotides, the CDR3 is TGCGCCAGCAGCCAAACGACAGGGGGTGGATCCTATAATTCACCCCTCCACTTT. Amino acids: CASSQTTGGGSYNSPLHF.

This rearrangement joins TRBV2 to TRBJ2-3; D gene ambiguous. The CDR3 covers 14 residues. Germline V gene sequence: CDR1 SNHLY, CDR2 FYNNEI. V was pared by 2 bases and J by 0 bases, with 6 bases between. CDR3 sequence (DNA): TGTGCCAGCAGTGAATCGCAGAGCACAGATACGCAGTATTTT. Translating it yields CASSESQSTDTQYF.

CDR3 amino acids: CASSLIPRRVRNTEAFF. In DNA form, the CDR3 reads TGTGCCAGCAGCTTAATTCCCAGGAGGGTGAGGAACACTGAAGCTTTCTTT. The J gene is TRBJ1-1, the V gene TRBV7-8; the D is unclear. The CDR3 extends over 17 amino acids. Per germline, CDR1 SGHVS and CDR2 FQNEAQ. Trimming removed 2 bases from V and 1 base from J, with 17 bases in between.

V is TRBV4-2 and J is TRBJ2-7, with 11 nucleotides matching TRBD1. The CDR3 is 16 residues long. CDR1 and CDR2 (germline): LGHNA, YNFKEQ. Unmatched junction bases numbered 10, after V lost 5 bases and J lost 4 bases. In DNA form, the CDR3 reads TGTGCCAGCAGCTCGATAGGGGACAGGGGGACTTACGAGCAGTACTTC. This gives the protein CASSSIGDRGTYEQYF.

The chain uses TRBV19 and TRBJ1-5; TRBD1 is a possible D gene (6 bases). From germline, CDR1 is LNHDA and CDR2 SQIVND (reference sequence). Trimming cost V 3 bases and J 0 bases, with 21 bases left between them. CDR3 size: 19 residues. The CDR3 DNA is TGTGCCAGTAGTATTTACGCGTGGAGGACAGAAGTTAGCAATCAGCCCCAGCATTTT. As protein: CASSIYAWRTEVSNQPQHF.

V gene TRBV2 combines with J gene TRBJ2-7, with TRBD2 identical over 11 bases. This CDR3 has 15 amino acids. Per germline, CDR1 SNHLY and CDR2 FYNNEI. The V gene end was trimmed by 6 bases and the J gene end by 7 bases; junction bases not matched to a gene: 11. Written as DNA, the CDR3 is TGTGCCAGCAGGCCCGGGACTAGCGGCCCTAATGAGCAGTACTTC. Encoded protein: CASRPGTSGPNEQYF. Looking up the rest from reference TRBV2 and TRBJ2-7 gives the full variable domain: EPEVTQTPSHQVTQMGQEVILRCVPISNHLYFYWYRQILGQKVEFLVSFYNNEISEKSEIFDDQFSVERPDGSNFTLKIRSTKLEDSAMYFCASRPGTSGPNEQYFGPGTRLTVT.

V usage is TRBV7-2 and J usage is TRBJ1-3, with D perhaps TRBD1 (6 bases). The germline V gene has CDR1 SGHTA and CDR2 FQGNSA. V was cut by 3 bases and J by 0 bases, with 12 bases left in between. The CDR3 length is 16 residues. CDR3 bases: TGTGCCAGCAGCTTGATTACAGGGTACTCTGGAAACACCATATATTTT. Encoded protein: CASSLITGYSGNTIYF.

This clone was detected once. The chain has TRBV9 and TRBJ1-6; the D is unclear. The CDR3 consists of 16 residues. The germline V gene has CDR1 SGDLS and CDR2 YYNGEE. The V and J ends lost 3 bases and 3 bases respectively, with 13 bases between them. The chain's CDR3 is CASSERGSGYNSPLHF. The DNA of the CDR3 is TGTGCCAGCAGCGAAAGAGGATCCGGCTATAATTCACCCCTCCACTTT.

The rearrangement uses TRBV6-5 and TRBJ1-1, with D tentatively TRBD1 (6 bases). This CDR3 region has 14 residues. Germline V gene data show CDR1 as MNHEY and CDR2 as SVGAGI. V lost 5 bases, J lost 3 bases, and 13 bases lay in between. This chain's CDR3 is CASSPQGGYTEAFF. DNA of the CDR3: TGTGCCAGCAGTCCACAGGGCGGGTACACTGAAGCTTTCTTT.

Details on this clone: Germline and junction disagree at one end, which may indicate a read error. The chain links TRBV4-3 to TRBJ1-1, with D uncertain. This CDR3 has 11 residues. The germline V gene encodes CDR1 LGHNA and CDR2 YSLEER. The CDR3 loop is CASSQGYGSVF. The DNA for the CDR3 is TGCGCCAGCAGCCAAGGCTACGGGTCCGTCTTT.

This chain connects TRBV7-3 to TRBJ1-5; 9 bases are shared with TRBD1. Germline V gene lookup returns CDR1 SGHTA and CDR2 FQGTGA. The CDR3 runs to 14 residues. The J segment lost 7 bases and the V segment lost 11 bases, leaving 12 bases of the junction unmatched. DNA of the CDR3: TGTGCCCGCCCGAGACAGGGGGGACGGCAGCCCCAGCATTTT. Encoded protein: CARPRQGGRQPQHF.

The V call is TRBV18, the J call TRBJ2-7; 7 bases map to TRBD1. The V and J ends lost 3 bases and 3 bases, in that order; junction bases with no gene match: 5. The CDR3 contains 14 residues. In germline, CDR1 is KGHSH, CDR2 LQKENI. CDR3 loop: CASSPGRQGYEQYF. In DNA form, the CDR3 reads TGTGCCAGCTCACCGGGGAGACAGGGCTACGAGCAGTACTTC.

This clone appeared once. The chain recombines TRBV5-1 with TRBJ2-1; D may be TRBD1 (6 bases). CDR1 and CDR2 from the germline V gene are SGHRS and YFSETQ. The V and J ends lost 6 bases and 4 bases respectively, with 17 bases between them. The CDR3 spans 15 residues. The CDR3 loop is CASKLGAAAYNEQFF. The CDR3 DNA reads as TGCGCCAGCAAGTTGGGGGCGGCCGCTTACAATGAGCAGTTCTTC.